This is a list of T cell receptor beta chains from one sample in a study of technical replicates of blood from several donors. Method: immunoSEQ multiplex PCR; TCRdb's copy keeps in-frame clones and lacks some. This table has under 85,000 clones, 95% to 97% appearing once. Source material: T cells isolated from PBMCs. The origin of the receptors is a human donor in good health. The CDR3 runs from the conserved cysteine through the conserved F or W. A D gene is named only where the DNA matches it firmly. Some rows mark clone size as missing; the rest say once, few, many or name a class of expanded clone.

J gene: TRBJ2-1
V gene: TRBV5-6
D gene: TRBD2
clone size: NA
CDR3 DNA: TGTGCCAGCAGCTTGGGGCTAGCGGGACTACATGAGCAGTTCTTC
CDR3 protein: CASSLGLAGLHEQFF

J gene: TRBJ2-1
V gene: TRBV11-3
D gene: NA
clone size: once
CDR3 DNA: TGTGCCAGCAGCTTATCACTAGTAACCAATGAGCAGTTCTTC
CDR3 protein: CASSLSLVTNEQFF

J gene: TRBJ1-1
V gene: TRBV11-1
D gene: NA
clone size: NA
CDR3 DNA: TGTGCCAGCAGCTCCCCTATCGCCTCTCATACTGAAGCTTTCTTT
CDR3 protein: CASSSPIASHTEAFF

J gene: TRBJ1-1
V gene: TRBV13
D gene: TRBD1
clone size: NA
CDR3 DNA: TGTGCCAGCAGCTTAAGCCCTCGACAGGGGCCGCGGAACACTGAAGCTTTCTTT
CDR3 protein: CASSLSPRQGPRNTEAFF

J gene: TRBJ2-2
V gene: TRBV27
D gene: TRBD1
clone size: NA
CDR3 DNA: TGTGCCAGCAAGGTGGGTCGCCACAGGGGGGCCACCGGGGAGCTGTTTTTT
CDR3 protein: CASKVGRHRGATGELFF

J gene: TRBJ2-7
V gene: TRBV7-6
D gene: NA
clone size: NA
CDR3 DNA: TGTGCCAGCAGCTTAGTAGCTACAGGGTACGAGCAGTACTTC
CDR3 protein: CASSLVATGYEQYF

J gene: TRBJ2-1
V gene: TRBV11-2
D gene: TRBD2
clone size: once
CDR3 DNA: TGTGCCAGCAGCTTAGGGTTCGCGGGAGGGTGGGATAATGAGCAGTTCTTC
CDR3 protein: CASSLGFAGGWDNEQFF

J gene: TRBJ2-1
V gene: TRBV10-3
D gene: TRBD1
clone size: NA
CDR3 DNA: TGTGCCATCAGTGAAGGGACAGTAAGGAATGAGCAGTTCTTC
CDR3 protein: CAISEGTVRNEQFF

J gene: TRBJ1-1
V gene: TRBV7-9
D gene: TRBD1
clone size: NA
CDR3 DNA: TGTGCCAGCAGCCCCGGGACAGGGGGCGCGATGAACACTGAAGCTTTCTTT
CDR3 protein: CASSPGTGGAMNTEAFF

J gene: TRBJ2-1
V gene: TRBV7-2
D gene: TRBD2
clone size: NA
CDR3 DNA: TGTGCCAGCAGCTTAGTAGGGACTAGCGGGCCGCGGGAGCAGTTCTTC
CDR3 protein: CASSLVGTSGPREQFF

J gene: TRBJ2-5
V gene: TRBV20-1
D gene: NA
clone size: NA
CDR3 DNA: TGCACCCCTGTTAGAAGTGAGACCCAGTACTTC
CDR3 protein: CTPVRSETQYF

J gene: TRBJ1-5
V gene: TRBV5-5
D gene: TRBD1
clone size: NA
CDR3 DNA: TGTGCCAGCAGCGATGGGACAGAAAGATATAGCAATCAGCCCCAGCATTTT
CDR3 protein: CASSDGTERYSNQPQHF

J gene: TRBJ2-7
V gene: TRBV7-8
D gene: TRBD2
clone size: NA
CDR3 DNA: TGTGCCAGCAGCTTAATACTAGCGGGGACCTACGAGCAGTACTTC
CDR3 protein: CASSLILAGTYEQYF

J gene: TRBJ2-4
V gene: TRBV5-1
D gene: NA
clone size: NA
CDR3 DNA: TGCGCCAGCAGTTACAGGGTGGGGGACATTCAGTACTTC
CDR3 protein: CASSYRVGDIQYF

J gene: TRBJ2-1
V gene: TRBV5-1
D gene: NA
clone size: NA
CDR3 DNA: TGCGCCAGCAGCATTGACAGTTACAATGAGCAGTTCTTC
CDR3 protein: CASSIDSYNEQFF

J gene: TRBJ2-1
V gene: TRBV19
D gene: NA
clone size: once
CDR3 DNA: TGTGCCAGTAGTATAGCGGGAAACTCCTACAATGAGCAGTTCTTC
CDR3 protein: CASSIAGNSYNEQFF

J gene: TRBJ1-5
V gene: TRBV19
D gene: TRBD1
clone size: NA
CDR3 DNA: TGTGCCAGTCAGCCGGGACAGGGCTATCAGCCCCAGCATTTT
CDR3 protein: CASQPGQGYQPQHF

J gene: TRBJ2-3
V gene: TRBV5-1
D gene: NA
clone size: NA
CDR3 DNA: TGCGCCAGCAGCTTGGGACAGGAAGCAGATACGCAGTATTTT
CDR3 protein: CASSLGQEADTQYF

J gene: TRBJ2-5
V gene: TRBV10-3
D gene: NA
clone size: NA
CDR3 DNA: TGTGCCATCAGTGAGGCTAGGGGAGAGACCCAGTACTTC
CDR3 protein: CAISEARGETQYF

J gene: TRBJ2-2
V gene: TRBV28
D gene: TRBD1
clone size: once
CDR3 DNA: TGTGCCAGCAGTTTCGGGACAGCGAACACCGGGGAGCTGTTTTTT
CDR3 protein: CASSFGTANTGELFF

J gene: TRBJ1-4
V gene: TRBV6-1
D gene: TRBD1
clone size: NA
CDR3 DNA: TGTGCCAGCTTAGACAGGGGCGCGGATGAAAAACTGTTTTTT
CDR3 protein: CASLDRGADEKLFF

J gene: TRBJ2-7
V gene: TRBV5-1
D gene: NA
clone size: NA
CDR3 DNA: TGCGCCAGCAGCTCCGAAGCTCTAGCCTACGAGCAGTACTTC
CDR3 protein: CASSSEALAYEQYF

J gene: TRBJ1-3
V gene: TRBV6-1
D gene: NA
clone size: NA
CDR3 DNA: TGTGCCAGTCAGGACAGCGGCTCTGGAAACACCATATATTTT
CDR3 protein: CASQDSGSGNTIYF

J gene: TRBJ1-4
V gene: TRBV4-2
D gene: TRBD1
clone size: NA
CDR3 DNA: TGTGCCAGCAGCCGCAGTCTGCAGGGGGCAACTAATGAAAAACTGTTTTTT
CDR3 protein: CASSRSLQGATNEKLFF

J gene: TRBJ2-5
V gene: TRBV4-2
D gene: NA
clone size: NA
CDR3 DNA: TGTGCCAGCAGCCAAGAAGGGGCGGCTCAGTACTTC
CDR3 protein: CASSQEGAAQYF

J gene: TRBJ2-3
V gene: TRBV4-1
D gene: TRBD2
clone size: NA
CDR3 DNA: TGCGCCAGCAGCCAAGGGACTAGCTCAGATACGCAGTATTTT
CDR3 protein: CASSQGTSSDTQYF

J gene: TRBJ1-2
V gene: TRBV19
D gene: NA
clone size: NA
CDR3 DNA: TGTGCCAGTAGGACCGACACCGATTGGGGCTACACCTTC
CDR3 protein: CASRTDTDWGYTF

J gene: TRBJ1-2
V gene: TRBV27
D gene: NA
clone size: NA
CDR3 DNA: TGTGCCAGCAGTTTAGGCAGGGGAACTTATGGCTACACCTTC
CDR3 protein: CASSLGRGTYGYTF

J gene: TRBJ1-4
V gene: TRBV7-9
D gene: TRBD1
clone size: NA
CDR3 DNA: TGTGCCAGCAGCCAGGGGGCTGAGAATGAAAAACTGTTTTTT
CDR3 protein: CASSQGAENEKLFF

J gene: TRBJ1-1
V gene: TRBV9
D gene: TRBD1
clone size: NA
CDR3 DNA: TGTGCCAGCAGCGTGGGGCAGGGGGGATGGACTGAAGCTTTCTTT
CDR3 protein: CASSVGQGGWTEAFF

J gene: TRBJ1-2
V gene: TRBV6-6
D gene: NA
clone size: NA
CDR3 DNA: TGTGCCAGCACCAAGTCTAGCTATGGCTACACCTTC
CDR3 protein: CASTKSSYGYTF

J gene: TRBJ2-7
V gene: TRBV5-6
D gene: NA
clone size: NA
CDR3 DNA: TGTGCCAGCAGCCCGGGGTTTGCCTACGAGCAGTACTTC
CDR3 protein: CASSPGFAYEQYF

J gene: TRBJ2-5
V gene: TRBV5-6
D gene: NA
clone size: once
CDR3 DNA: TGTGCCAGCAGCTTTCCGACTCCTCAAGAGACCCAGTACTTC
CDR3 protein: CASSFPTPQETQYF

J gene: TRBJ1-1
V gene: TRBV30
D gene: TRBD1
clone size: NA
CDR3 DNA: TGTGCCTGGAGTTGGGACAGGAGCACTGAAGCTTTCTTT
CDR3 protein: CAWSWDRSTEAFF

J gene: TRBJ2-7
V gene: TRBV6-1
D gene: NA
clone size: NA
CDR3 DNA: TGTGCCAGCCAGGACTTCGGGAGCGTCGGGTTCGAGCAGTACTTC
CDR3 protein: CASQDFGSVGFEQYF

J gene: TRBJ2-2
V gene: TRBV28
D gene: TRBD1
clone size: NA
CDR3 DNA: TGTGCCAGCAGTTCGACGAAAGAGGACAGGGAGGCCGGGGAGCTGTTTTTT
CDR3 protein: CASSSTKEDREAGELFF

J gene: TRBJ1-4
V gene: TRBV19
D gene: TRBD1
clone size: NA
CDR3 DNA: TGTGTCACTAAAGCGGGACAGGGGAGGAAAAAACTGTTTTTT
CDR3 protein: CVTKAGQGRKKLFF

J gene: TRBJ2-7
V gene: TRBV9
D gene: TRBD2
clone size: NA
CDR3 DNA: TGTGCCAGCAGCGAGGGGACTAGCGGGAGGGCCGGGGTATACGAGCAGTACTTC
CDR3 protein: CASSEGTSGRAGVYEQYF

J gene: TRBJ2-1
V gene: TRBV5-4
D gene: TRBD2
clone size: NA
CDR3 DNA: TGTGCCTTTGGGGCTAGCGGCTCCTACAATGAGCAGTTCTTC
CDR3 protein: CAFGASGSYNEQFF

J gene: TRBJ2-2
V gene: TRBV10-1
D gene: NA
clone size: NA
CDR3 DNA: TGCGCCAGCAGTGCTAGAACGAACACCGGGGAGCTGTTTTTT
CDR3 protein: CASSARTNTGELFF

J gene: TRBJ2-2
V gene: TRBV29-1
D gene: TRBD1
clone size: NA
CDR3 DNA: TGCAGCGCAGGGACAGTTCCTTCCGGGGAGCTGTTTTTT
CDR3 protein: CSAGTVPSGELFF

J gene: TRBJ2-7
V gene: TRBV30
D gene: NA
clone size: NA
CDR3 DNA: TGTGCCTGGAGTTCGAGGGACGAGCAGTACTTC
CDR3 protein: CAWSSRDEQYF